A single sample is the source of the 6 T cell receptor beta chains below, sequenced in a study of graft-versus-host responses after intestinal transplantation. Libraries were prepared by immunoSEQ multiplex PCR; TCRdb keeps only in-frame clonotypes and omits some of them. The data show roughly 96,000 clones, with over 75% seen just once and over 0.4% held by the top ten. Their recognized antigens are unknown. Sequencing was performed on unstimulated CD8+ T cells sorted from spleen or lymph node cells, taken before intestinal transplant. These receptors were collected from a human donor who received an intestinal transplant.

As for this clone: The junction departs from germline at one end; a sequencing error may be responsible. The chain combines TRBV10-1 with TRBJ2-1; 14 nucleotides align to TRBD2. Germline V CDR1 and CDR2: WNHNN, SYGVQD (reference sequence). The CDR3 has 15 amino acids. Written as DNA, the CDR3 is TGCGCCAGCAGTGTAAGACTAGCGGGAGGGCCATACCCCGTCTTC. As protein: CASSVRLAGGPYPVF.

This clone was picked up one time. The chain carries TRBV29-1 and TRBJ2-7; no definite D call. Germline lookup yields CDR1 SQVTM and CDR2 ANQGSEA. This CDR3 contains 13 residues. The V and J ends lost 4 bases and 0 bases respectively, with 10 bases between them. In nucleotides, the CDR3 is TGCAGCGTTGTCCGCGTCAACTCCTACGAGCAGTACTTC. Translated: CSVVRVNSYEQYF.

The rearrangement uses TRBV5-1 and TRBJ1-2; 9 positions agree with TRBD1. This CDR3 spans 13 amino acids. CDR1 and CDR2 (germline): SGHRS, YFSETQ. V lost 7 bases and J lost 4; bases outside the gene matches: 5. The CDR3 DNA reads as TGCGCCAGCGACCGGGACAGGGTCTATGGCTACACCTTC. It encodes CASDRDRVYGYTF.

The rearrangement links TRBV14 to TRBJ2-7; TRBD1 agrees at 10 bases. The CDR3 is made up of 16 amino acids. The germline V gene encodes CDR1 SGHDN and CDR2 FVKESK. V lost 1 base and J lost 2; bases outside the gene matches: 5. CDR3 coding DNA: TGTGCCAGCAGCCAAGGACCAGGGACAGGGGCCTACGAGCAGTACTTC. Its protein is CASSQGPGTGAYEQYF.

The V gene is TRBV6-5, the J gene TRBJ1-4; a possible D gene is TRBD1 (6 bases). Trimming took off 0 bases at V and 8 bases at J, with 10 bases between the two ends. The CDR3 runs 14 residues. Germline CDR1 and CDR2: MNHEY and SVGAGI. CDR3 in DNA: TGTGCCAGCAGTTACTCGACCCAGGGGGAAAAACTGTTTTTT. Translation: CASSYSTQGEKLFF.

The chain joins TRBV30 to TRBJ2-2; TRBD1 matches at 7 bases. Trimming cost V 1 base and J 0 bases; bases outside gene matches: 2. The CDR3 length is 15 residues. Germline V gene sequence: CDR1 GTSNPN, CDR2 SVGIG (reference sequence). The chain's CDR3 is CAWSDGTANTGELFF. The DNA of the CDR3 is TGTGCCTGGAGTGATGGGACAGCGAACACCGGGGAGCTGTTTTTT.